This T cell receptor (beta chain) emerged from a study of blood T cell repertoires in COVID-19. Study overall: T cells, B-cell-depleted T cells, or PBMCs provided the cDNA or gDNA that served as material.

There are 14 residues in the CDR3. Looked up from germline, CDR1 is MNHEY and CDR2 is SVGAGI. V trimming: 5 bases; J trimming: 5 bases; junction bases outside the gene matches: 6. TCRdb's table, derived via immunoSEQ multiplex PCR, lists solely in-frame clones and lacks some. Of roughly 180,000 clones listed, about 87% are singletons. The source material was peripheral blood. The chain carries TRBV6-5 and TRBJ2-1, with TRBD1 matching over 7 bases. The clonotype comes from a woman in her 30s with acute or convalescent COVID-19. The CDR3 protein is CASSLNRGNNEQFF. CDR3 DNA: TGTGCCAGCAGTCTAAACAGGGGTAACAATGAGCAGTTCTTC.